One sample yielded the 28 T cell receptor beta chains listed below, sequenced in a study of blood T cell repertoires in COVID-19. Assay: immunoSEQ multiplex PCR; the TCRdb copy retains only in-frame clones and omits some. The sample carries under 250,000 clones, around 81% recorded once. The sequenced sample consisted of peripheral blood. The source is a human donor in a cohort sampled during active COVID-19.

The chain is built from TRBV6-5 and TRBJ2-1, with D perhaps matching TRBD2 (6 bases). This CDR3 is 15 amino acids long. Germline V lookup: CDR1 MNHEY, CDR2 SVGAGI. V was pared by 8 bases and J by 4 bases, with 18 bases between. This chain's CDR3 is CASYTRDSGYNEQFF. DNA for the CDR3: TGTGCCAGCTATACCCGGGACTCCGGTTACAATGAGCAGTTCTTC.

This clone was recorded a few times. DNA for the CDR3: TGTGCCAGCAGCTTAGGACATGACAATTCACCCCTCCACTTT. It is translated as CASSLGHDNSPLHF. J is TRBJ1-6 and V is TRBV5-4, with D possibly TRBD1 on 5 matching bases. V lost 2 bases, J lost 7 bases, and 10 bases lay in between. The CDR3 contains 14 residues. The germline CDR1 and CDR2 sequences are SGHNT and YYREEE (reference sequence).

The gene calls are TRBV7-9 and TRBJ1-1; D remains unclear. From germline, CDR1 is SEHNR and CDR2 FQNEAQ (reference sequence). The V and J ends lost 5 bases and 0 bases respectively, with 4 bases between them. The CDR3 is 12 residues long. CDR3 DNA sequence: TGTGCCAGCAGCCGGGTGAACACTGAAGCTTTCTTT. Amino acids: CASSRVNTEAFF.

The rearrangement joins TRBV7-2 to TRBJ2-1, with 7 bases matching TRBD1. Losses at the gene ends were 1 base for V and 6 bases for J; bases not matched to a gene: 3. The CDR3 is 14 residues long. Germline V CDR1 and CDR2: SGHTA, FQGNSA. CDR3: CASSLDRQGNEQFF. The CDR3 bases are TGTGCCAGCAGCTTAGATCGACAGGGCAATGAGCAGTTCTTC.

The V and J genes are TRBV10-3 and TRBJ2-2; the match to TRBD2 covers 13 bases. Germline V gene data show CDR1 as ENHRY and CDR2 as SYGVKD. CDR3 size: 16 residues. J was trimmed by 6 bases and V by 5 bases; bases with no gene match: 6. DNA of the CDR3: TGTGCCATCAGTTCGGGACTAGCGGGGACGGCCGGGGAGCTGTTTTTT. As protein: CAISSGLAGTAGELFF.

The chain employs TRBV6-5 and TRBJ1-2; TRBD1 matches at 8 bases. Germline CDR1 is MNHEY and CDR2 is SVGAGI. The CDR3 is made up of 12 amino acids. The V segment lost 7 bases and the J segment 11 bases; nucleotides outside the gene matches: 9. CDR3 loop: CASKQGEFGYTF. The DNA of the CDR3 is TGTGCCAGCAAACAGGGGGAGTTTGGGTACACCTTC.

The chain uses TRBV4-3 and TRBJ1-3; D unresolved. The CDR3 consists of 14 residues. Germline lookup yields CDR1 LGHNA and CDR2 YSLEER. Trimming removed 1 base from V and 0 bases from J, with 4 bases in between. Written as DNA, the CDR3 is TGCGCCAGCAGCCAAGTCCACTCTGGAAACACCATATATTTT. Protein sequence: CASSQVHSGNTIYF.

The chain joins TRBV30 to TRBJ1-2; 8 nucleotides line up with TRBD1. Germline values: CDR1 GTSNPN, CDR2 SVGIG (reference sequence). With 2 bases clipped from V and 4 bases from J, the junction kept 9 bases outside the gene matches. This CDR3 has 15 amino acids. CDR3 nucleotide sequence: TGTGCCTGGAGTAAAGGGACAGGACGACTCTATGGCTACACCTTC. Translating gives CAWSKGTGRLYGYTF.

This chain links TRBV6-6 with TRBJ1-2; no clear D. Germline values: CDR1 MNHNY, CDR2 SVGAGI (reference sequence). The CDR3 extends over 14 amino acids. Deletions cut 5 bases from V and 4 bases from J, with 14 bases between. The DNA for the CDR3 is TGTGCCAGCAGTACGGAAGGAGTTAGCTATGGCTACACCTTC. It yields the protein CASSTEGVSYGYTF.

For this clone: The sample has other DNA sequences that encode this CDR3 too. This chain uses TRBV19 with TRBJ2-3; TRBD1 aligns across 8 bases. The germline V gene encodes CDR1 LNHDA and CDR2 SQIVND (reference sequence). CDR3 size: 13 residues. The ends lost 7 bases at V and 4 bases at J; junction bases unmatched: 4. CDR3 residues: CASTGQGADTQYF. The CDR3 nucleotides are TGTGCCAGTACCGGACAGGGAGCAGATACGCAGTATTTT.

The chain employs TRBV29-1 and TRBJ2-2; 9 bases are a match to TRBD2. The V gene end was trimmed by 6 bases and the J gene end by 0 bases; junction bases not matched to a gene: 8. The germline gives CDR1 SQVTM, CDR2 ANQGSEA. The length of the CDR3 is 16 residues. CDR3 region: CSVLPAGGTNTGELFF. The CDR3 DNA is TGCAGCGTCCTCCCAGCGGGAGGTACGAACACCGGGGAGCTGTTTTTT.

A few counts support this clone. The rearrangement links TRBV5-1 to TRBJ1-6, with 7 bases matching TRBD1. The CDR3 runs to 14 residues. Germline values: CDR1 SGHRS, CDR2 YFSETQ. The J segment lost 6 bases and the V segment lost 6 bases, leaving 6 bases of the junction unmatched. Here the CDR3 reads CASTDGTANSPLHF. The CDR3 DNA follows: TGCGCCAGCACCGACGGGACAGCTAATTCACCCCTCCACTTT. Using reference TRBV5-1 and TRBJ1-6 for the parts outside the CDR3, the full variable domain is KAGVTQTPRYLIKTRGQQVTLSCSPISGHRSVSWYQQTPGQGLQFLFEYFSETQRNKGNFPGRFSGRQFSNSRSEMNVSTLELGDSALYLCASTDGTANSPLHFGNGTRLTVT.

The chain couples TRBV9 to TRBJ1-1; D is undetermined. The CDR3 is 14 residues long. Germline lookup yields CDR1 SGDLS and CDR2 YYNGEE. V was cut by 1 base and J by 1 base, with 8 bases left in between. CDR3 sequence (DNA): TGTGCCAGCAGCGTAAGTGGAGGGAACACTGAAGCTTTCTTT. Protein sequence: CASSVSGGNTEAFF. Drawing the rest from reference TRBV9 and TRBJ1-1, the complete variable domain is DSGVTQTPKHLITATGQRVTLRCSPRSGDLSVYWYQQSLDQGLQFLIQYYNGEERAKGNILERFSAQQFPDLHSELNLSSLELGDSALYFCASSVSGGNTEAFFGQGTRLTVV.

Worth noting for this clone: Germline and junction disagree at one end, which may indicate a read error. This rearrangement joins TRBV9 to TRBJ1-1; D unresolved. This CDR3 region has 13 residues. The germline CDR1 and CDR2 sequences are SGDLS and YYNGEE. CDR3: CASSSNPDTEAFF. CDR3 in DNA: TGTGCCAGCAGCTCAAATCCCGACACCGAAGCTTTCTTT.

This rearrangement joins TRBV19 to TRBJ1-1, with D unclear. Deletions cut 8 bases from V and 0 bases from J, with 10 bases between. Germline CDR1 is LNHDA and CDR2 is SQIVND (reference sequence). The CDR3 spans 13 residues. The chain's CDR3 is CASGRRMNTEAFF. The CDR3 nucleotides are TGTGCCAGTGGGCGCCGGATGAACACTGAAGCTTTCTTT.

The gene calls are TRBV2 and TRBJ2-3, with TRBD2 as a possible D gene (5 bases). CDR1 is SNHLY, CDR2 FYNNEI, per germline. CDR3 length: 12 amino acids. The ends were cut back, 8 bases at V and 5 bases at J, with 11 bases in the middle. The CDR3 here is CASEREIDTQYF. CDR3 sequence (DNA): TGTGCCAGCGAGAGGGAGATAGATACGCAGTATTTT. Variable domain in full (rest from reference TRBV2 and TRBJ2-3): EPEVTQTPSHQVTQMGQEVILRCVPISNHLYFYWYRQILGQKVEFLVSFYNNEISEKSEIFDDQFSVERPDGSNFTLKIRSTKLEDSAMYFCASEREIDTQYFGPGTRLTVL.

This chain connects TRBV3-1 (or the pseudogene TRBV3-2) to TRBJ2-7; D ambiguous. Germline V gene data show CDR1 as LGHDT and CDR2 as YNNKEL (reference sequence). V lost 3 bases to trimming and J lost 0 bases, with 12 bases between them. The CDR3 runs 15 residues. The CDR3 loop reads CASSQTPTYSYEQYF. For the CDR3, the DNA is TGTGCCAGCAGCCAGACACCAACCTACTCCTACGAGCAGTACTTC.

V is TRBV28 and J is TRBJ2-5; D perhaps matches TRBD2 (6 bases). Germline assignment: CDR1 MDHEN and CDR2 SYDVKM. The CDR3 is 14 residues long. V was clipped by 0 bases and J by 4 bases, with 9 bases between them. DNA of the CDR3: TGTGCCAGCAGTTTATGGGGGCGGGGAGAGACCCAGTACTTC. It codes for CASSLWGRGETQYF.

This clone came up a few times. V gene TRBV9 combines with J gene TRBJ2-7, with a tentative D call TRBD2 (5 bases). Germline CDR1 reads SGDLS; CDR2 reads YYNGEE. The V and J ends lost 0 bases and 1 base respectively, with 17 bases between them. This CDR3 is built from 17 residues. This CDR3 reads CASSVGTSEHASYEQYF. The CDR3 region has the DNA TGTGCCAGCAGCGTAGGGACTTCAGAACACGCATCCTACGAGCAGTACTTC.

This rearrangement joins TRBV7-9 to TRBJ1-1, with TRBD1 identical over 7 bases. Germline trimming cut 5 bases from V and 2 bases from J; bases unmatched to any gene: 17. Germline lookup yields CDR1 SEHNR and CDR2 FQNEAQ (reference sequence). The CDR3 length is 18 residues. The CDR3 DNA reads TGTGCCAGCAGCCGAGCTTGGACAGGCCTACCCGGTAACACTGAAGCTTTCTTT. Protein: CASSRAWTGLPGNTEAFF.

The gene calls are TRBV30 and TRBJ1-2; TRBD1 matches at 8 bases. Germline V gene lookup returns CDR1 GTSNPN and CDR2 SVGIG (reference sequence). V lost 3 bases, J lost 6 bases, and 3 bases stayed unmatched. The CDR3 runs to 12 residues. The CDR3 DNA reads TGTGCCTGGAGCTTACAGGGGGATGGCTACACCTTC. Protein sequence: CAWSLQGDGYTF.

The chain couples TRBV7-2 to TRBJ1-3; D is possibly TRBD1 (6 bases). Trimming cost V 1 base and J 2 bases, with 15 bases left between them. Germline CDR1 is SGHTA and CDR2 is FQGNSA. This CDR3 contains 17 residues. The chain's CDR3 is CASSLGVPGGTGNTIYF. The CDR3 DNA sequence: TGTGCCAGCAGCTTAGGGGTTCCTGGGGGCACTGGAAACACCATATATTTT.

This clone has more than one count but fewer than ten. This chain links TRBV29-1 with TRBJ2-7; D perhaps matches TRBD2 (7 bases). Germline V lookup: CDR1 SQVTM, CDR2 ANQGSEA. CDR3 length: 12 amino acids. Trimming shortened V by 7 bases and J by 4 bases, and 14 bases separated the two germline ends. The CDR3 loop reads CSGQEAGYEQYF. The CDR3 nucleotides are TGCAGCGGACAGGAAGCGGGGTACGAGCAGTACTTC.

The V and J genes are TRBV25-1 and TRBJ1-1, with D perhaps TRBD1 (6 bases). The ends were cut back, 3 bases at V and 3 bases at J, with 11 bases in the middle. CDR1 and CDR2 from the germline V gene are MGHDK and SYGVNS. This CDR3 spans 14 amino acids. CDR3 sequence (DNA): TGTGCCAGCAGTGACAGGGACAAGGACACTGAAGCTTTCTTT. It encodes CASSDRDKDTEAFF. Looking up the rest from reference TRBV25-1 and TRBJ1-1 gives the full variable domain: EADIYQTPRYLVIGTGKKITLECSQTMGHDKMYWYQQDPGMELHLIHYSYGVNSTEKGDLSSESTVSRIRTEHFPLTLESARPSHTSQYLCASSDRDKDTEAFFGQGTRLTVV.

This sequence joins TRBV3-1 (or the pseudogene TRBV3-2) and TRBJ1-5, with 12 bases matching TRBD1. The CDR3 spans 21 residues. Germline V CDR1 and CDR2: LGHDT, YNNKEL (reference sequence). The V segment lost 0 bases and the J segment 0 bases; nucleotides outside the gene matches: 12. Here the CDR3 reads CASSQERWGTGGYGSNQPQHF. In DNA, the CDR3 is TGTGCCAGCAGCCAAGAAAGGTGGGGGACAGGGGGCTATGGTAGCAATCAGCCCCAGCATTTT.

This clone turned up a few times. The chain couples TRBV6-5 to TRBJ2-5; a possible D gene is TRBD1 (6 bases). Germline V gives CDR1 MNHEY, CDR2 SVGAGI. V lost 6 bases, J lost 2 bases, and 16 bases lay in between. The CDR3 has 15 amino acids. CDR3 sequence reads: CASRGAEVGQETQYF. CDR3 DNA sequence: TGTGCCAGCAGGGGGGCAGAGGTTGGGCAAGAGACCCAGTACTTC.

The chain combines TRBV9 with TRBJ2-2; D is unresolved. V lost 3 bases and J lost 7, with 13 bases in between. The germline V gene encodes CDR1 SGDLS and CDR2 YYNGEE. This CDR3 has 14 amino acids. The CDR3 DNA is TGTGCCAGCAGCGGGCGCAGACTTAGCGGGGAGCTGTTTTTT. This gives the protein CASSGRRLSGELFF.

The J gene is TRBJ1-2, the V gene TRBV6-5, with D uncertain. Trimming stripped 0 bases from V and 6 bases from J, with 14 bases between. Germline V CDR1 and CDR2: MNHEY, SVGAGI. The CDR3 contains 15 residues. As DNA, the CDR3 is TGTGCCAGCAGTTACTCGGGAGCCTCCCCGAATGGCTACACCTTC. It codes for CASSYSGASPNGYTF.